This TCR beta chain was profiled in a study of T cell clonality in common variable immunodeficiency (dated by TCRdb to about 2015). Beyond this particular receptor, the publication reports: Fewer deletions and N-nucleotide insertions were reportedly observed in CVID TCRbeta sequences, and highly modified clones with 13 or more V deletions were reportedly absent from CVID TCRbeta sequences. Even though DNA input was the same, control samples had an average of approximately 82,000 unique sequences each, compared with about 31,000 in CVID samples. Differences among patients in the CVID cohort limited the correlations between repertoire features and clinical complications. The authors noted that sequencing repertoires of T cell subpopulations would be needed to clarify what caused the increased clonality in CVID. Increased TCRbeta clonality was found in CVID subjects compared with healthy controls (t-test p = 0.018), with the increase being most characteristic of about a third of subjects. CVID subjects shared fewer TCRbeta clones with each other than healthy controls did (p < 0.0001).

Predominantly Caucasian heritage was noted among both the CVID patients and the healthy controls. Heparinized peripheral whole blood samples of roughly 5 to 9 ml were obtained from each donor. Genomic DNA from adults with common variable immune deficiency (CVID) and from healthy adult controls was the source for sequencing TCRbeta CDR3 repertoires. The control group comprised some 22 healthy adult volunteers, some 12 female and 10 male, aged about 20 to 70 years with a mean age of approximately 31. Diluted blood was density-centrifuged over Hypaque 1077 or Ficoll-Paque to isolate peripheral blood mononuclear cells. Unsorted mononuclear cells served as the source of genomic DNA, which was extracted either by Qiagen column purification or by a centrifugation-based method. The CDR3 spans 17 residues, from the cysteine through the phenylalanine. Of the CDR3's DNA, 42 bases were read; they are in frame from base 1. V is trimmed back by 4 bases and J by 1 base, and the junction contains 11 bases that no gene match accounts for. Sequences MGHRA (CDR1) and YSYEKL (CDR2) are obtained from the germline V gene.

This clone was detected many times. Its specific antigen is unknown. The CDR3 end lies 3 residues beyond the end of the read and is filled in from the germline J gene. CVID samples and control samples contributed equivalent amounts of genomic DNA as sequencing input. For every sample, a 60 bp segment covering the rearranged TCRbeta CDR3 region was amplified and then sequenced. The immunoSEQ assay, a bias-corrected multiplex PCR combined with high-throughput sequencing, was used to amplify TCRbeta. The original pipeline was this. Every unique nucleotide sequence was considered a clone and was annotated with V, D and J genes, copy number and frequency. Sequences were labeled productive if in frame, and non-productive if out of frame or containing stop codons. As previously described, clonality was calculated on the basis of Shannon's entropy. The predicted amino acid sequences of productive clones were used to derive mean CDR3 Kyte-Doolittle hydropathy. Scaled V gene usage was hierarchically clustered using Manhattan distance and complete linkage with the R hclust function. Sharing of clones by CDR3 amino acid sequence was evaluated by resampling 12 repertoires per group over 100 rounds. The repertoires were searched for about 70 published EBV-specific and fewer than 250 published CMV-specific TCRbeta sequences. After a couple of CVID samples that produced fewer than 10,000 sequences were dropped from the analysis, some 42 CVID repertoires remained. Drawn from immuneACCESS, this table holds only the in-frame rearrangements with V and J called that TCRdb kept. Clones are partly lost; checked studies trace under half to an unresolved V gene and leave the rest unexplained. The V and J calls and the clone size are those of that table, but D and trimming were determined from the DNA. The table puts some 52,000 clones in this sample, none counted just once. Of the sample, approximately 3.6% is held by the ten largest clones.

Specimen: peripheral blood mononuclear cells. The chain is made from TRBV4-1 and TRBJ2-3; 7 nucleotides in the junction match TRBD2. The sequence was collected from a person between 18 and 75 years old in good health. The CDR3 region reads CASSPGAWRERTDTQYF. The DNA read from the CDR3 is TGCGCCAGCAGCCCGGGAGCGTGGCGGGAGCGCACAGATACG.